This T cell receptor (beta chain) was profiled in a study of PD-L1 blockade in urothelial cancer. The time point here: pretreatment peripheral blood. The CDR3 has 13 amino acids. V shed 10 bases, J shed 2 bases, and the junction held 6 bases outside the gene matches. The V gene's germline CDR1 is WNHNN and CDR2 SYGVQD (reference sequence). Here immunoSEQ multiplex PCR was the method, and the copy in TCRdb shows in-frame clones only, minus some. The sample lists about 72,000 clones, 86% seen once, with 14% to 15% in the top ten. The sequencing here drew on PBMCs, taken around atezolizumab (anti-PD-L1) treatment. The gene calls are TRBV10-1 and TRBJ2-3; 7 bases line up with TRBD1. This TCR came from a man in his 60s with urothelial cancer. The CDR3 sequence: CATSGQVTDTQYF. In DNA form, the CDR3 reads TGCGCCACCTCAGGACAGGTCACAGATACGCAGTATTTT.